A single sample gave rise to the 20 T cell receptor beta chains below, sequenced in a study of shared clonotypes between healthy human individuals. Measured with immunoSEQ multiplex PCR; TCRdb has only the in-frame clones, and not every one. The table records some 1,400,000 clones, roughly 96% of them present only once. Sequenced sample: naive CD4+ T cells sorted from blood. Subset indicated: CD45RA+ positively selected. Every receptor here comes from a man aged 30-40 years in good health.

The rearrangement uses TRBV4-1 and TRBJ1-5, with D perhaps matching TRBD1 (6 bases). Germline-derived CDR1 and CDR2 are MGHRA and YSYEKL. The CDR3 has 16 residues. V gave up 0 bases and J gave up 0 bases, with 9 bases separating them. The CDR3 DNA reads as TGCGCCAGCAGCCAAGAAGAGGACAGTAGCAATCAGCCCCAGCATTTT. It is translated as CASSQEEDSSNQPQHF.

The chain uses TRBV19 and TRBJ2-3, with D perhaps TRBD2 (5 bases). Germline CDR1 reads LNHDA; CDR2 reads SQIVND (reference sequence). CDR3 length: 14 residues. Trimming stripped 3 bases from V and 9 bases from J, with 16 bases between. CDR3 sequence: CASSITGWVGTQYF. DNA of the CDR3: TGTGCCAGTAGTATTACGGGGTGGGTAGGAACGCAGTATTTT.

This chain uses TRBV28 with TRBJ2-7; D is ambiguous. V was cut by 2 bases and J by 2 bases, with 7 bases left in between. The germline V gene has CDR1 MDHEN and CDR2 SYDVKM. The CDR3 is 13 amino acids. DNA for the CDR3: TGTGCCAGCAGTTTACCCCGTCCCTACGAGCAGTACTTC. Encoded protein: CASSLPRPYEQYF.

The chain uses TRBV18 and TRBJ1-2; TRBD1 aligns across 9 bases. This CDR3 has 15 residues. Germline V gene sequence: CDR1 KGHSH, CDR2 LQKENI. V was clipped by 3 bases and J by 4 bases; unmatched bases: 6. The CDR3 DNA reads TGTGCCAGCTCACCCCCGGGACAGGGCATCTATGGCTACACCTTC. This translates into CASSPPGQGIYGYTF.

This clone appeared once. This chain's CDR3 is CASSVVTGGNYGYTF. In DNA, the CDR3 is TGTGCCAGCAGCGTAGTGACAGGGGGGAACTATGGCTACACCTTC. The chain has TRBV9 and TRBJ1-2; 9 bases are a match to TRBD1. Trimming cost V 0 bases and J 2 bases; bases outside gene matches: 2. This CDR3 has 15 residues. CDR1 and CDR2 from the germline V gene are SGDLS and YYNGEE.

This clone appeared a few times. This chain connects TRBV27 to TRBJ2-7; D remains unclear. Germline V gene lookup returns CDR1 MNHEY and CDR2 SMNVEV (reference sequence). The CDR3 consists of 17 residues. Trimming took off 5 bases at V and 0 bases at J, with 20 bases between the two ends. CDR3 nucleotide sequence: TGTGCCAGCAGTGCCTCCCGCCTGGCAGTTCGCTCCTACGAGCAGTACTTC. Translation: CASSASRLAVRSYEQYF.

The rearrangement links TRBV5-6 to TRBJ2-1, with D uncertain. Per germline, CDR1 SGHDT and CDR2 YYEEEE. CDR3 length: 14 amino acids. V dropped 1 base and J dropped 4 bases, with 9 bases sitting between them. CDR3 bases: TGTGCCAGCAGCTTGCCTAATCCGTACAATGAGCAGTTCTTC. Its translation: CASSLPNPYNEQFF. The full variable domain, rest sourced from reference TRBV5-6 and TRBJ2-1, is DAGVTQSPTHLIKTRGQQVTLRCSPKSGHDTVSWYQQALGQGPQFIFQYYEEEERQRGNFPDRFSGHQFPNYSSELNVNALLLGDSALYLCASSLPNPYNEQFFGPGTRLTVL.

V usage is TRBV9 and J usage is TRBJ1-2, with no clear D. CDR3 length: 15 residues. Germline-derived CDR1 and CDR2 are SGDLS and YYNGEE. Trimming pared 0 bases from V and 0 bases from J, leaving 9 bases between. The CDR3 nucleotides read TGTGCCAGCAGCGTAGAGGCCGACCCTAACTATGGCTACACCTTC. Translation: CASSVEADPNYGYTF.

Worth noting for this clone: The sample contains more than one DNA sequence encoding this CDR3. The chain has TRBV7-3 and TRBJ2-2, with D possibly being TRBD1 or TRBD2 (5 bases each). The germline V and J ends were trimmed by 3 bases and 2 bases, with 10 bases remaining between them. This CDR3 is built from 15 residues. Germline V lookup: CDR1 SGHTA, CDR2 FQGTGA. The CDR3 is CASSLGRANTGELFF. Written as DNA, the CDR3 is TGTGCCAGCAGCTTGGGGCGGGCCAACACCGGGGAGCTGTTTTTT.

J is TRBJ2-1 and V is TRBV11-1; D not resolved. CDR1 and CDR2 from the germline V gene are SGHAT and FQDESV (reference sequence). Trimming left V 4 bases short and J 2 bases short, with 9 bases between. The CDR3 length is 14 residues. CDR3 sequence (DNA): TGTGCCAGCAGCTCTTTAACCACCTACAATGAGCAGTTCTTC. The encoded protein is CASSSLTTYNEQFF.

The chain recombines TRBV4-3 with TRBJ1-4; D unresolved. With 2 bases removed from V and 0 bases from J, the gap between germline ends came to 7 bases. This CDR3 region has 15 residues. Per germline, CDR1 LGHNA and CDR2 YSLEER. The CDR3 sequence: CASSQQSTTNEKLFF. The CDR3 DNA sequence: TGCGCCAGCAGCCAACAGAGTACAACTAATGAAAAACTGTTTTTT.

J is TRBJ2-7 and V is TRBV5-4, with D possibly TRBD1 on 5 matching bases. The V end was cut by 0 bases, the J end by 3 bases, with 16 bases between. CDR1 and CDR2 (germline): SGHNT, YYREEE (reference sequence). This CDR3 spans 16 amino acids. Written as DNA, the CDR3 is TGTGCCAGCAGCTTGGGTTTCGCAGGGCAGAGCTACGAGCAGTACTTC. Amino acids: CASSLGFAGQSYEQYF.

V usage is TRBV5-8 and J usage is TRBJ2-1; a weak D match, TRBD1 (5 bases). V gave up 1 base and J gave up 0 bases, with 8 bases separating them. CDR3 length: 15 residues. Germline CDR1 and CDR2: SGHTS and YDEGEE. The CDR3 region is CASSLRGGSYNEQFF. Written as DNA, the CDR3 is TGTGCCAGCAGCTTGAGGGGTGGCTCCTACAATGAGCAGTTCTTC.

The rearrangement links TRBV27 to TRBJ2-7, with 10 bases matching TRBD2. Losses at the gene ends were 4 bases for V and 6 bases for J; bases not matched to a gene: 9. Germline V gene data show CDR1 as MNHEY and CDR2 as SMNVEV (reference sequence). This CDR3 has 15 amino acids. The DNA for the CDR3 is TGTGCCAGCAGTTCGGGACTAGCGTGGATCGCCGAGCAGTACTTC. Protein sequence: CASSSGLAWIAEQYF.

This chain joins TRBV9 and TRBJ2-3; 9 bases are a match to TRBD1. The CDR3 runs to 16 residues. Trimming removed 2 bases from V and 3 bases from J; junction bases left unmatched: 7. The germline V gene encodes CDR1 SGDLS and CDR2 YYNGEE. The CDR3: CASSVRTGVKTDTQYF. CDR3 in DNA: TGTGCCAGCAGCGTCCGGACAGGGGTTAAAACAGATACGCAGTATTTT.

This chain uses TRBV7-9 with TRBJ2-3; 11 bases are a match to TRBD2. Trimming took 2 bases from V and 0 from J; bases not matched to a gene: 7. Germline-derived CDR1 and CDR2 are SEHNR and FQNEAQ (reference sequence). There are 18 residues in the CDR3. The DNA of the CDR3 is TGTGCCAGCAGCTTACCAGAAAGACTAGCGGGGAGCACAGATACGCAGTATTTT. This translates into CASSLPERLAGSTDTQYF.

V is TRBV7-2 and J is TRBJ2-1, with D possibly being TRBD2 (6 bases). CDR3 size: 13 residues. V lost 4 bases, J lost 10 bases, and 14 bases lay in between. From germline, CDR1 is SGHTA and CDR2 FQGNSA. The CDR3 protein is CASSYGGVYEQFF. CDR3 nucleotides: TGTGCCAGCAGCTACGGGGGAGTATACGAGCAGTTCTTC. The whole variable domain, remainder taken from reference TRBV7-2 and TRBJ2-1, is GAGVSQSPSNKVTEKGKDVELRCDPISGHTALYWYRQSLGQGLEFLIYFQGNSAPDKSGLPSDRFSAERTGGSVSTLTIQRTQQEDSAVYLCASSYGGVYEQFFGPGTRLTVL.

The V and J genes are TRBV11-2 and TRBJ2-2; 8 bases fit TRBD1. The CDR3 is 16 residues long. Germline CDR1 SGHAT, CDR2 FQNNGV. V shed 2 bases, J shed 4 bases, and the junction held 6 bases outside the gene matches. The CDR3: CASSLLRQGFTGELFF. CDR3 DNA sequence: TGTGCCAGCAGCTTACTCCGACAGGGGTTCACCGGGGAGCTGTTTTTT.

The chain uses TRBV5-4 and TRBJ2-2; tentative D call: TRBD2 (5 bases). V lost 0 bases and J 3 bases, leaving 9 bases between the germline ends. CDR3 size: 15 residues. Germline lookup yields CDR1 SGHNT and CDR2 YYREEE (reference sequence). The DNA of the CDR3 is TGTGCCAGCAGCTTGGAGGCTAGCTACACCGGGGAGCTGTTTTTT. Translating it yields CASSLEASYTGELFF. The full variable domain, in which reference TRBV5-4 and TRBJ2-2 provide the parts outside the CDR3, is ETGVTQSPTHLIKTRGQQVTLRCSSQSGHNTVSWYQQALGQGPQFIFQYYREEENGRGNFPPRFSGLQFPNYSSELNVNALELDDSALYLCASSLEASYTGELFFGEGSRLTVL.

CDR3 residues: CASSGGGLYEKLFF. CDR3 DNA sequence: TGTGCCAGCTCCGGAGGGGGGCTTTATGAAAAACTGTTTTTT. The chain employs TRBV18 and TRBJ1-4; possible D gene TRBD1, 6 bases. This CDR3 has 14 residues. Germline-derived CDR1 and CDR2 are KGHSH and LQKENI. With 6 bases removed from V and 6 bases from J, the gap between germline ends came to 14 bases.